In this sample, the clone carrying this TCR beta chain turned up once. The data originate from a study of control samples from healthy donors and cancer patients. TCRdb's copy holds only in-frame clones and misses some; the assay was immunoSEQ multiplex PCR. The table has over 100,000 clones, around 90% seen once. The receptor was isolated from a man younger than 35 in good health. The specimen was blood.

Here the CDR3 reads CASSPGQGMAQPQHF. The CDR3 region has the DNA TGTGCCAGCAGCCCTGGACAGGGGATGGCTCAGCCCCAGCATTTT. The chain combines TRBV9 with TRBJ1-5, with 9 bases matching TRBD1. The germline V gene has CDR1 SGDLS and CDR2 YYNGEE. Trimming cost V 4 bases and J 6 bases; bases outside gene matches: 8. The CDR3 consists of 15 residues.